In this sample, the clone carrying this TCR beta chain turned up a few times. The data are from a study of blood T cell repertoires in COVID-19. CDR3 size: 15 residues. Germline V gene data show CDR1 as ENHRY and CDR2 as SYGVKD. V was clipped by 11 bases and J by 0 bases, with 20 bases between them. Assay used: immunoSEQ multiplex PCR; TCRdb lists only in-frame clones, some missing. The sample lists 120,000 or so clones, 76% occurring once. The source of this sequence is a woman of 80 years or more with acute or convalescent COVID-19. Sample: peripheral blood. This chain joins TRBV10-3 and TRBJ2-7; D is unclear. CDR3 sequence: CAVGAIDSSSYEQYF. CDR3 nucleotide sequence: TGTGCCGTAGGTGCCATAGACTCGAGCTCCTACGAGCAGTACTTC.